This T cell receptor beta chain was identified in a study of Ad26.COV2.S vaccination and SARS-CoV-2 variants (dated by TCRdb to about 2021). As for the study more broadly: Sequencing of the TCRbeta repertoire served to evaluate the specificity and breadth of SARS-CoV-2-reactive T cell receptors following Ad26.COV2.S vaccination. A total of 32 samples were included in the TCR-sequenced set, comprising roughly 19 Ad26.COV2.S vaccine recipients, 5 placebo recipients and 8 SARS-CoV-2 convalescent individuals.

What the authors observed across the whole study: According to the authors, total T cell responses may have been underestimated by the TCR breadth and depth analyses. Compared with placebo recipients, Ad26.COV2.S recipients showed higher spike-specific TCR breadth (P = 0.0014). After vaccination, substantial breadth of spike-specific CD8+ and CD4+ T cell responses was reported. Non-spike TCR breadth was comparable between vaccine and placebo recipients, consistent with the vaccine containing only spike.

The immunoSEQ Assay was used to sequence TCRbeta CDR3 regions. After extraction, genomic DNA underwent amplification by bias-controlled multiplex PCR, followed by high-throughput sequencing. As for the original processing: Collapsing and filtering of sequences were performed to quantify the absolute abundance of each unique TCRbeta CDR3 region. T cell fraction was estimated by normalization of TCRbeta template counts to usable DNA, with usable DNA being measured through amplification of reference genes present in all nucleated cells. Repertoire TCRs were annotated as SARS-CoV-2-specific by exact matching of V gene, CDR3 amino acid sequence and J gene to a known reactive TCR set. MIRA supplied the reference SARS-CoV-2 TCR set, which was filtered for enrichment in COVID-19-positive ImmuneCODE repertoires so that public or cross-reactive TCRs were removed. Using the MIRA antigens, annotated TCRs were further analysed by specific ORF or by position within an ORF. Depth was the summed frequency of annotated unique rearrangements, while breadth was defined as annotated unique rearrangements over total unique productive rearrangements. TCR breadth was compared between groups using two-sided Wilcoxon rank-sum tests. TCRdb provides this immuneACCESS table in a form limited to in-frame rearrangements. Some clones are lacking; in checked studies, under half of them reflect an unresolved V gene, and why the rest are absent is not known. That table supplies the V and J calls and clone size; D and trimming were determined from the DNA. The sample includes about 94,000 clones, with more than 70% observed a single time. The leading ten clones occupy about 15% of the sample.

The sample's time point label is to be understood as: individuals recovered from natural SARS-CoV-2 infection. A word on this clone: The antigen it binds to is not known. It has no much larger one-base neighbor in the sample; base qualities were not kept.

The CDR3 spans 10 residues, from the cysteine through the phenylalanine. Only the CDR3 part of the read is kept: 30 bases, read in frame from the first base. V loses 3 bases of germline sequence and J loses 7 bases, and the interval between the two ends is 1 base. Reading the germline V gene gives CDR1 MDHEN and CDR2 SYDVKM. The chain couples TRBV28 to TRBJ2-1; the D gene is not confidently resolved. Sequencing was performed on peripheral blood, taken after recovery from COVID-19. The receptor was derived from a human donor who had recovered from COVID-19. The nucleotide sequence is TGTGCCAGCAGTTTGAATGAGCAGTTCTTC. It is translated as CASSLNEQFF.